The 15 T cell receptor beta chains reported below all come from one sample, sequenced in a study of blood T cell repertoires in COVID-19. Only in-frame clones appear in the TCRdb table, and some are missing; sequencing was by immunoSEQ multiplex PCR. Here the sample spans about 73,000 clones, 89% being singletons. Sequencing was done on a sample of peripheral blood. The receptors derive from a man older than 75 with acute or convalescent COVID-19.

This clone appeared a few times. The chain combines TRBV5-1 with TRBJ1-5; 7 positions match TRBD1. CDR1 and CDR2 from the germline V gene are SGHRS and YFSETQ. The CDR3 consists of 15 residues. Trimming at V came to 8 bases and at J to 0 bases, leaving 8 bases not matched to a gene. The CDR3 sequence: CASSFGTVSNQPQHF. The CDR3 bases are TGCGCCAGTTCCTTTGGGACAGTTAGCAATCAGCCCCAGCATTTT.

The DNA of the CDR3 is TGTGCCATCAGGGATACTACAGGGTACTATGGCTACACCTTC. It translates to CAIRDTTGYYGYTF. The chain joins TRBV10-3 to TRBJ1-2; possibly TRBD1 for D (6 bases). Germline lookup yields CDR1 ENHRY and CDR2 SYGVKD. The ends were cut back, 6 bases at V and 3 bases at J, with 14 bases in the middle. The length of the CDR3 is 14 residues.

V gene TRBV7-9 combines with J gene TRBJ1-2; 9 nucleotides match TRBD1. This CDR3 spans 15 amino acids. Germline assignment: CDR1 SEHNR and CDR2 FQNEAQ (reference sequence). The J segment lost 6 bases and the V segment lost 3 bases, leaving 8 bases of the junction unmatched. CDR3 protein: CASSFSGQGPHGYTF. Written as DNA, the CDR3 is TGTGCCAGCAGCTTTTCGGGACAGGGTCCCCATGGCTACACCTTC.

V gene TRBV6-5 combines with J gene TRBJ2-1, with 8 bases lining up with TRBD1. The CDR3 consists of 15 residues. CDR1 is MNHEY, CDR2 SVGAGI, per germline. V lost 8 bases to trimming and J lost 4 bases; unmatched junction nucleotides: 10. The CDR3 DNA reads TGTGCCAGCCGGGGAGACAGGGGAGCATACAATGAGCAGTTCTTC. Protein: CASRGDRGAYNEQFF.

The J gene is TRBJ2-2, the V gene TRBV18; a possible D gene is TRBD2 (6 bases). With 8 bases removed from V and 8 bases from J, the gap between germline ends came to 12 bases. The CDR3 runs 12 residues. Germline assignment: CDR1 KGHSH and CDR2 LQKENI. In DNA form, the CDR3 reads TGTGCCAGCCGAACTAGCACTGGGGAGCTGTTTTTT. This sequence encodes CASRTSTGELFF.

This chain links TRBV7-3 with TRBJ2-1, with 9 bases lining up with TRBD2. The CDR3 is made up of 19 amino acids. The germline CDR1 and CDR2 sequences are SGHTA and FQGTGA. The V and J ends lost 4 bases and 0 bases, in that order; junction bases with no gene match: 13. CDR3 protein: CASSSRRGSGGPSYNEQFF. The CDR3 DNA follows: TGTGCCAGCAGCTCCCGGCGGGGTAGCGGGGGACCCTCCTACAATGAGCAGTTCTTC. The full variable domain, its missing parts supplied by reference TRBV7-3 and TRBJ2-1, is GAGVSQTPSNKVTEKGKYVELRCDPISGHTALYWYRQSLGQGPEFLIYFQGTGAADDSGLPNDRFFAVRPEGSVSTLKIQRTERGDSAVYLCASSSRRGSGGPSYNEQFFGPGTRLTVL.

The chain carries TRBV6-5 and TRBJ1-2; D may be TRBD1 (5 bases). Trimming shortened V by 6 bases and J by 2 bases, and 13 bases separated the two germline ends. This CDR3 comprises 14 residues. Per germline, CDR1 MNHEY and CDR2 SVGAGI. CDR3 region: CASRGGRTNYGYTF. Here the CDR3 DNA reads TGTGCCAGCAGGGGGGGACGGACCAACTATGGCTACACCTTC.

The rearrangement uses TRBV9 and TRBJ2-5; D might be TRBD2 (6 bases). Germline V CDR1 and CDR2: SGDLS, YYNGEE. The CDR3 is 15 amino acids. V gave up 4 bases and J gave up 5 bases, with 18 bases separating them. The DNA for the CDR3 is TGTGCCAGCAGCCGGGACTCCGGTGGTGGGGAGACCCAGTACTTC. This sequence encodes CASSRDSGGGETQYF.

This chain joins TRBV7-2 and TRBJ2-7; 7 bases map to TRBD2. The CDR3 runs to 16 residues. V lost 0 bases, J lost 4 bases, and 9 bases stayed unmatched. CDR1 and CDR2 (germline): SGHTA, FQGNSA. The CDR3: CASSLAGGSGFYEQYF. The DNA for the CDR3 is TGTGCCAGCAGCTTAGCGGGTGGTAGCGGGTTTTACGAGCAGTACTTC.

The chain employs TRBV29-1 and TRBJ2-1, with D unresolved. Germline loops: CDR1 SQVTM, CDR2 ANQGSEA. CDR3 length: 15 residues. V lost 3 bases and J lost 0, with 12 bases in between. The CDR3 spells CSVELPRSSYNEQFF. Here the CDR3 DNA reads TGCAGCGTTGAGTTGCCGAGGAGCTCCTACAATGAGCAGTTCTTC.

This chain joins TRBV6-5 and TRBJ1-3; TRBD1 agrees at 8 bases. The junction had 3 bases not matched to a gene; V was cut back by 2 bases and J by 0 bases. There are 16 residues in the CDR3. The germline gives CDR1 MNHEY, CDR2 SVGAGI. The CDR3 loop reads CASSYGTGSSGNTIYF. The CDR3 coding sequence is TGTGCCAGCAGTTACGGGACAGGAAGCTCTGGAAACACCATATATTTT.

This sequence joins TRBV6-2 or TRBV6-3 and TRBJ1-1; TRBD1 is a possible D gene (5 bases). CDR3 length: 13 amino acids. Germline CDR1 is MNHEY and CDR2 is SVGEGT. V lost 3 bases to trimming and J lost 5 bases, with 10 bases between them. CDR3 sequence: CASSYQRGTEAFF. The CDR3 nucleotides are TGTGCCAGCAGTTATCAAAGGGGAACTGAAGCTTTCTTT.

Here the CDR3 reads CASREPGTATEAFF. CDR3 in DNA: TGTGCCAGTAGGGAACCCGGGACAGCCACTGAAGCTTTCTTT. The chain is built from TRBV19 and TRBJ1-1; 7 bases agree with TRBD1. This CDR3 is built from 14 residues. Germline lookup yields CDR1 LNHDA and CDR2 SQIVND (reference sequence). V gave up 6 bases and J gave up 4 bases; unmatched junction bases: 8.

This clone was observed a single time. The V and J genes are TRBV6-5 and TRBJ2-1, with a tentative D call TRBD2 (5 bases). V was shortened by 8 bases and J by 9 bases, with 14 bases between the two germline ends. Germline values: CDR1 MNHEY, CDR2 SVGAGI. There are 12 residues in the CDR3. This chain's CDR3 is CASRPLGSEQFF. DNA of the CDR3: TGTGCCAGCCGGCCCTTAGGGAGTGAGCAGTTCTTC.

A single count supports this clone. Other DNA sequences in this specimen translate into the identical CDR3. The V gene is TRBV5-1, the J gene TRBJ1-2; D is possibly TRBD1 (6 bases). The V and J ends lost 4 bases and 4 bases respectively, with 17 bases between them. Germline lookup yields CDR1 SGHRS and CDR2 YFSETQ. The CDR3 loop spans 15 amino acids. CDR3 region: CASSPGGTGSYGYTF. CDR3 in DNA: TGCGCCAGCAGCCCGGGGGGCACGGGAAGCTATGGCTACACCTTC.